This T cell receptor beta chain emerged from a study of monozygotic twins with inflammatory bowel disease. Study-level points and caveats: The authors note that differing immunosuppressive treatments may have added variability to patient repertoires. Especially where disease activity was present, IBD patients had fewer clonotypes in common with others than healthy twins did.

To note about this clonotype: Its matching antigen is unknown.

Each donor had approximately 2.5 ml of blood drawn. TCRdb re-called the 5' RACE reads; one entry per CDR3 protein, DNA not given. Recorded here are 200,000 to 250,000 distinct CDR3 sequences; the top ten clones represent roughly 1.7%. Germline V gene lookup returns CDR1 DFQATT and CDR2 SNEGSKA (reference sequence). The CDR3 is 15 amino acids. The clonotype was recovered from a human donor with ulcerative colitis or Crohn's disease, or a healthy co-twin of an affected twin (not recorded which). The rearrangement uses TRBV20-1 and TRBJ1-1; the D gene TCRdb calls, TRBD1, cannot be checked with no DNA. Sequencing used blood. The CDR3 protein is CSAKGGAIIPTEAFF.